This T cell receptor beta chain was documented in a study of blood T cell repertoires in COVID-19 (TCRdb year 2020). Study-wide context: Samples covering the acute and convalescent phases of COVID-19 were provided by collaborators in the United States, Italy and Spain. The material from the prospective study consisted of cDNA or gDNA derived from T cells, B-cell-depleted T cells, or PBMCs. The dataset comprised deeply sampled blood TCRbeta repertoires from subjects exposed to, actively infected with, or recovered from COVID-19. A freely available public database, intended as a resource for researchers studying the immune response to SARS-CoV-2, is where the repertoires were released. Samples were obtained from the ongoing ImmuneRACE study (first 160 participants) and from over 1,000 subjects provided by 6 global collaborators. The sample metadata nearly always contained a de-identified subject ID, COVID-19 status, age in years and sex. Where available, HLA class I and class II types were taken from metadata supplied by the sample provider and were not determined by assay-based typing. The study at large found these results: Clinical and demographic metadata were provided uncurated, with the amount varying by source and participant.

This clone was counted a few times. It lacks a known antigen. Qualities for individual bases were not recorded, and no much larger clone is one base off. Samples from volunteer blood donors who had recovered from COVID-19 were contributed by a second Seattle source. Each collaborating institution followed its own protocols to collect whole blood in K2EDTA tubes. For TCRbeta analysis, collaborators shipped samples as frozen whole blood, isolated PBMCs, or DNA extracted from either of those sample types. The immunoSEQ Assay, a bias-controlled multiplex PCR, was used to amplify TCRbeta CDR3 regions from genomic DNA. The paper's data handling went like this. Within the assay, amplification of reference gene primers was used to estimate how many nucleated cells each sample contained. To quantify the absolute abundance of each unique TCRbeta CDR3 rearrangement, sequence reads were collapsed and filtered. For each sample, productive Simpson clonality was calculated as the square root of Simpson's diversity index across productive rearrangements. TCRdb holds this immuneACCESS table with in-frame rearrangements only. Some clones are missing; in checked studies, unresolved V genes explain under half, and the rest has no known cause. The V and J calls and clone size come from that table; D and trimming were worked out from the DNA. The sample has 250,000 to 350,000 clones on record, around 86% of them singletons. The ten largest clones capture 0.94% of the sample.

The receptor's source is a woman aged 35 to 49 who had recovered from COVID-19. Sequencing was carried out using peripheral blood.

Read as DNA, the sequence is TGTGCCAGCTGGACAGGGCGCAGCAATCAGCCCCAGCATTTT. Its amino acids are CASWTGRSNQPQHF. This chain is built from TRBV6-5 and TRBJ1-5, with 8 bases in between that match TRBD1. Taken from cysteine to phenylalanine, the CDR3 has 14 residues. Only the CDR3 region is kept as DNA, spanning 42 bases read in frame from base 1. V is trimmed back by 8 bases and J by 1 base, and the junction contains 4 bases that no gene match accounts for. The germline V gene provides CDR1 MNHEY and CDR2 SVGAGI.